Shown below are 15 T cell receptor beta chains from a single sample sequenced in a study of early T cells in non-severe SARS-CoV-2 infection. TCRdb recomputed calls from the 5' RACE reads with MiXCR, one row per CDR3 protein. Found here are 27,000 or so distinct CDR3 sequences, just under 3% of them singletons; the top ten hold approximately 0.72%. The sample comprised whole blood. The source is an adult who was a healthcare worker with PCR-confirmed SARS-CoV-2 infection or an uninfected control (not recorded which).

This clonotype was observed many times. The chain has TRBV18 and TRBJ1-2; 7 bases are shared with TRBD1. This CDR3 spans 13 amino acids. Trimming took 5 bases from V and 3 from J; bases not matched to a gene: 3. Germline assignment: CDR1 KGHSH and CDR2 LQKENI. CDR3 nucleotides: TGTGCCAGCTCAGCCGGGACAGACTATGGCTACACCTTC. Protein product: CASSAGTDYGYTF.

In this sample, this clonotype turned up many times. The DNA of the CDR3 is TGTGCCAGCAGCTTGGTTAAGGGACAGGGGTCTGGGGCCAACGTCCTGACTTTC. It codes for CASSLVKGQGSGANVLTF. This chain connects TRBV5-5 to TRBJ2-6; TRBD1 matches 10 bases. From germline, CDR1 is SGHKS and CDR2 YYEKEE (reference sequence). With 0 bases clipped from V and 1 base from J, the junction kept 4 bases outside the gene matches. This CDR3 is built from 18 residues.

This clonotype was counted a few times. This chain uses TRBV7-2 with TRBJ2-3, with 8 bases that match TRBD2. The CDR3 sequence is 14 residues long. Per germline, CDR1 SGHTA and CDR2 FQGNSA. The ends lost 6 bases at V and 1 base at J; junction bases unmatched: 3. The CDR3 protein is CASRNSGGTDTQYF. CDR3 nucleotides: TGTGCCAGCAGAAATAGCGGGGGCACAGATACGCAGTATTTT.

This clonotype was picked up many times. The chain carries TRBV10-3 and TRBJ2-1, with a weak D call TRBD1 (5 bases). Looked up from germline, CDR1 is ENHRY and CDR2 is SYGVKD. The CDR3 covers 16 residues. Trimming cost V 4 bases and J 3 bases, with 16 bases left between them. CDR3 loop: CAISANPRQGYNEQFF. The CDR3 DNA sequence: TGTGCCATCAGTGCGAACCCGCGGCAGGGCTACAATGAGCAGTTCTTC.

Of note for this clonotype: A much larger clone lies one base from this, so it may be a read error. The chain is built from TRBV12-3 or TRBV12-4 and TRBJ1-6, with 10 bases aligning to TRBD1. The J segment lost 12 bases and the V segment lost 10 bases, leaving 15 bases of the junction unmatched. This CDR3 has 15 amino acids. CDR3 nucleotide sequence: TGTGCCAACAGGCCGGGACAGGGGCAGCTGGGACCCCTCCACTTT. Its translation: CANRPGQGQLGPLHF.

The sample holds a few counts of this clonotype. A much larger clonotype is one base distant, so this may be a read error. The genes are TRBV12-5 and TRBJ2-7; D gene ambiguous. Trimming took 1 base from V and 2 from J, leaving 3 bases between them. Germline CDR1 LGHNT, CDR2 FRNRAP. The CDR3 sequence is 12 residues long. CDR3 in DNA: TGTGCTAGTGGTTTGGGGGCCTACGAGCAGTACGTC. Its protein is CASGLGAYEQYV.

In its sample, this clonotype was seen many times. The DNA of the CDR3 is TGTGCCAGCAGCTTGGACGGTTACGAGCAGTACGTC. This codes for CASSLDGYEQYV. The V and J genes are TRBV5-4 and TRBJ2-7; D unresolved. Trimming took off 0 bases at V and 4 bases at J, with 5 bases between the two ends. Germline loops: CDR1 SGHNT, CDR2 YYREEE (reference sequence). The CDR3 spans 12 residues.

In its sample, this clonotype was seen many times. The chain is built from TRBV19 and TRBJ2-1; TRBD2 agrees at 14 bases. The CDR3 length is 14 residues. Losses at the gene ends were 10 bases for V and 8 bases for J; bases not matched to a gene: 7. Looked up from germline, CDR1 is LNHDA and CDR2 is SQIVND (reference sequence). CDR3 residues: CATRLAGGPYEQFF. The CDR3 coding sequence is TGTGCCACGAGACTAGCGGGGGGGCCCTATGAGCAGTTCTTC.

In its sample, this clonotype was seen many times. The chain is built from TRBV13 and TRBJ2-1; 10 bases agree with TRBD2. Germline-derived CDR1 and CDR2 are PRHDT and FYEKMQ (reference sequence). CDR3 length: 16 residues. Losses at the gene ends were 5 bases for V and 6 bases for J; bases not matched to a gene: 10. CDR3 residues: CASSKPSGGAFNEQFF. CDR3 DNA sequence: TGTGCCAGCAGCAAACCCAGCGGGGGGGCCTTCAATGAGCAGTTCTTC.

This clonotype was recorded many times. The chain has TRBV20-1 and TRBJ1-3, with D maybe TRBD1 (5 bases). V lost 5 bases to trimming and J lost 0 bases, with 11 bases between them. The CDR3 is 14 amino acids. From germline, CDR1 is DFQATT and CDR2 SNEGSKA (reference sequence). The CDR3, as DNA: TGCAGTGCTCGGGACCGCCGCTCTGGAAACACCATATATTTT. It specifies CSARDRRSGNTIYF.

By proportion, this clonotype is medium-sized. The J gene is TRBJ1-5, the V gene TRBV4-1; 7 nucleotides align to TRBD1. The J segment lost 9 bases and the V segment lost 0 bases, leaving 8 bases of the junction unmatched. This CDR3 spans 15 amino acids. The germline gives CDR1 MGHRA, CDR2 YSYEKL. Here the CDR3 reads CASSQELNRGRPQHF. CDR3 DNA sequence: TGCGCCAGCAGCCAAGAGTTGAACAGGGGAAGGCCCCAGCATTTT.

This clonotype was counted many times. The genes are TRBV3-1 and TRBJ1-5, with 9 bases aligning to TRBD1. CDR1 is LGHDT and CDR2 is YNNKEL in the germline V gene (reference sequence). V lost 2 bases to trimming and J lost 4 bases; unmatched junction nucleotides: 9. CDR3 length: 17 residues. The DNA of the CDR3 is TGTGCCAGCAGCCAATCGACGGAGGACAGGGGTAATCAGCCCCAGCATTTT. Translated, it gives CASSQSTEDRGNQPQHF.

This clonotype occurred many times. This chain links TRBV14 with TRBJ1-1, with D possibly matching TRBD1 (5 bases). The germline V and J ends were trimmed by 4 bases and 0 bases, with 12 bases remaining between them. CDR3 length: 15 residues. Per germline, CDR1 SGHDN and CDR2 FVKESK. The DNA of the CDR3 is TGTGCCAGCAGCCGGCAGAGGACACTGAACACTGAAGCTTTCTTT. Protein: CASSRQRTLNTEAFF.

By sample fraction, this clonotype is medium-sized. The rearrangement links TRBV5-6 to TRBJ1-5; no definite D call. The CDR3 runs to 15 residues. Trimming stripped 5 bases from V and 4 bases from J, with 16 bases between. Germline V gene sequence: CDR1 SGHDT, CDR2 YYEEEE. As DNA, the CDR3 is TGTGCCAGCAGATCCACTAGGAATTGGAATCAGCCCCAGCATTTT. Its protein is CASRSTRNWNQPQHF.

In its sample, this clonotype was seen many times. The genes are TRBV12-3 or TRBV12-4 and TRBJ1-4; 7 nucleotides line up with TRBD1. Unmatched junction bases numbered 9, after V lost 4 bases and J lost 7 bases. The CDR3 contains 15 residues. The CDR3 spells CASSSPGGKGEKLFF. The CDR3 DNA is TGTGCCAGCAGTTCTCCAGGGGGTAAGGGTGAAAAACTGTTTTTT.